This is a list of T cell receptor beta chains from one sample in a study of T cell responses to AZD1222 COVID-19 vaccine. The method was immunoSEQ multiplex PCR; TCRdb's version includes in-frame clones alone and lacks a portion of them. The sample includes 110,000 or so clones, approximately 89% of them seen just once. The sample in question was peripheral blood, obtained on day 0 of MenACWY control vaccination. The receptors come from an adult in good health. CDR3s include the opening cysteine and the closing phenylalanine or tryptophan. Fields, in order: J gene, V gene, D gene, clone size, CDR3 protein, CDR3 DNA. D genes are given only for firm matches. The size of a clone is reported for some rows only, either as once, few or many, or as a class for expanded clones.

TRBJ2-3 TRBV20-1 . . CSALQGDTQYF TGCAGTGCCCTTCAAGGAGATACGCAGTATTTT
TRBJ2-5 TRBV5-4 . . CASSSLPDSQETQYF TGTGCCAGCAGCTCCCTTCCGGACAGCCAAGAGACCCAGTACTTC
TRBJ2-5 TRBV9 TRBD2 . CASSVATSGALETQYF TGTGCCAGCAGCGTAGCTACTAGCGGGGCATTAGAGACCCAGTACTTC
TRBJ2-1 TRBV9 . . CASSVGGGDNEQFF TGTGCCAGCAGCGTAGGAGGAGGAGACAATGAGCAGTTCTTC
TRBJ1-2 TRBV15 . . CATSRDGRPYGYTF TGTGCCACCAGCAGAGATGGGAGGCCCTATGGCTACACCTTC
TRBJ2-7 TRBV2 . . CATPRLGGLSSSEQYF TGTGCCACCCCCCGGTTGGGGGGGCTTAGCTCTTCCGAGCAGTACTTC
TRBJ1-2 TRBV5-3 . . CARSYLVWAGHNYGYTF TGTGCCAGAAGCTACCTGGTCTGGGCAGGGCACAACTATGGCTACACCTTC
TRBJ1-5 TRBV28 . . CASSVHGDSNQPQHF TGTGCCAGCAGTGTGCATGGAGATAGCAATCAGCCCCAGCATTTT
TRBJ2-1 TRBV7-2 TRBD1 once CASRRTGGGEQFF TGTGCCAGCAGGAGGACAGGGGGAGGTGAGCAGTTCTTC
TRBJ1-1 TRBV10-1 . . CASSQRRGATEAFF TGCGCCAGCAGCCAACGTCGGGGGGCCACTGAAGCTTTCTTT
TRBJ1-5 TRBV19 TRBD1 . CATAGTGSQPQHF TGTGCCACTGCCGGGACAGGGTCCCAGCCCCAGCATTTT
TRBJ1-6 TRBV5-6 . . CASSLEWQGGSPLHF TGTGCCAGCAGCTTGGAGTGGCAGGGTGGGTCACCCCTCCACTTT
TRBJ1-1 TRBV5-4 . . CASSSDTGSTEAFF TGTGCCAGCAGCTCCGACACTGGCAGCACTGAAGCTTTCTTT
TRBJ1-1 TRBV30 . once CAWTRGGMNTEAFF TGTGCCTGGACCCGAGGAGGGATGAACACTGAAGCTTTCTTT
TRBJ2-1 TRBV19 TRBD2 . CASSIGAGASGGSDEQFF TGTGCCAGTAGTATAGGTGCCGGGGCTAGCGGGGGCAGTGATGAGCAGTTCTTC
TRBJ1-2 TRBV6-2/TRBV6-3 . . CASSPGPDYGYTF TGTGCCAGCAGCCCCGGGCCCGACTATGGCTACACCTTC
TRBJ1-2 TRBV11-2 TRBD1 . CASTAPGQGVYGYTF TGTGCCAGCACCGCTCCAGGACAGGGGGTCTATGGCTACACCTTC
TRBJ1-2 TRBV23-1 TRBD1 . CAMDRGRSAYGYTF TGCGCCATGGACAGGGGCAGGTCTGCCTATGGCTACACCTTC
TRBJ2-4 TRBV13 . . CASSLGRRGSGAKNIQYF TGTGCCAGCAGCCTAGGTCGGCGAGGGTCCGGAGCCAAAAACATTCAGTACTTC
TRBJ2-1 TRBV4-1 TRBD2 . CASSQVERGSSYNEQFF TGCGCCAGCAGCCAAGTGGAGCGGGGGAGCTCCTACAATGAGCAGTTCTTC
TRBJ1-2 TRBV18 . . CASSPNGGAGGYTF TGTGCCAGCTCACCAAATGGGGGAGCGGGTGGCTACACCTTC
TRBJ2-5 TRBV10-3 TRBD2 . CAISGSSGGAWETQYF TGTGCCATCAGTGGTTCCAGCGGGGGGGCCTGGGAGACCCAGTACTTC
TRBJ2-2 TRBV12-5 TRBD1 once CASGLVPHRGDPNTGELFF TGTGCTAGTGGTTTGGTACCCCACAGGGGCGACCCGAACACCGGGGAGCTGTTTTTT
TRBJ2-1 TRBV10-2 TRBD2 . CASSDPPGLAGGDEQFF TGCGCCAGCAGTGATCCCCCCGGACTAGCGGGGGGGGATGAGCAGTTCTTC
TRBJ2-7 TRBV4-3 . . CASSQEDGHSYEQYF TGCGCCAGCAGCCAAGAGGACGGGCACTCCTACGAGCAGTACTTC
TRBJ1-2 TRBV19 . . CASSPLGRSNYGYTF TGTGCCAGTAGTCCCCTGGGTAGAAGCAACTATGGCTACACCTTC
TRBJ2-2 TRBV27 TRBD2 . CASSLSRLAGASPGELFF TGTGCCAGCAGTTTATCGCGCCTAGCGGGGGCCTCGCCCGGGGAGCTGTTTTTT
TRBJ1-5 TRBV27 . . CASSHDSSNQPQHF TGTGCCAGCAGTCACGACAGTAGCAATCAGCCCCAGCATTTT
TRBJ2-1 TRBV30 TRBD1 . CAWAGGNEQFF TGTGCCTGGGCAGGGGGAAATGAGCAGTTCTTC
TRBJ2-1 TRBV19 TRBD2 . CASSIVWTSGRYNEQFF TGTGCCAGTAGTATTGTTTGGACTAGCGGACGCTACAATGAGCAGTTCTTC
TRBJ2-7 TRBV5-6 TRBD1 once CASSFLGQGANEQYF TGTGCCAGCAGCTTTTTGGGACAGGGGGCAAACGAGCAGTACTTC
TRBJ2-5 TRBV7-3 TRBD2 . CASSLTRGAQETQYF TGTGCCAGCAGCTTAACGCGGGGGGCCCAGGAGACCCAGTACTTC
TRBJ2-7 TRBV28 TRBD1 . CASSSPTGPYEQYF TGTGCCAGCAGTTCCCCGACAGGGCCCTACGAGCAGTACTTC
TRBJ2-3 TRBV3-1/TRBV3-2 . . CASSQDRRAYSTDTQYF TGTGCCAGCAGCCAAGATCGGCGGGCCTACTCGACAGATACGCAGTATTTT
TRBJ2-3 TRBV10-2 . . CASSERGSTDTQYF TGCGCCAGCAGTGAGCGGGGGAGCACAGATACGCAGTATTTT
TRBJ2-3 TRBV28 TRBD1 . CASSSGQGTQQYF TGTGCCAGCAGTTCGGGACAGGGGACGCAGCAGTATTTT
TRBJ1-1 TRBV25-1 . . CASTKAGDTEAFF TGTGCCAGCACGAAGGCAGGGGACACTGAAGCTTTCTTT
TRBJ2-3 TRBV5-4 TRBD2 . CASSLYLAGGSDTQYF TGTGCCAGCAGCTTGTATCTAGCGGGGGGTTCAGATACGCAGTATTTT
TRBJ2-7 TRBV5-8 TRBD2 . CASSLWTSGAYEQYF TGTGCCAGCAGCCTGTGGACTAGCGGGGCGTACGAGCAGTACTTC
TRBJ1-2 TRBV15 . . CATSRDANYGYTF TGTGCCACCAGCAGAGACGCTAACTATGGCTACACCTTC
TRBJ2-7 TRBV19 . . CASSGSGRTVPTYEQYF TGTGCCAGTAGTGGCTCCGGGAGAACAGTTCCTACCTACGAGCAGTACTTC
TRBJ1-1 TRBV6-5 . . CASSYGGSEAFF TGTGCCAGCAGTTATGGGGGGAGTGAAGCTTTCTTT
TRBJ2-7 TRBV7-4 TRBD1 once CASSLVRDSSYEQYF TGTGCCAGCAGCTTAGTTCGGGACAGCTCCTACGAGCAGTACTTC
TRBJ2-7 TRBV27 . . CASREKDYEQYF TGTGCCAGCAGAGAAAAGGACTACGAGCAGTACTTC
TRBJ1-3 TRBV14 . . CASSQQSSGNTIYF TGTGCCAGCAGCCAACAGTCCTCTGGAAACACCATATATTTT